The rows below give T cell receptor beta chains drawn from one sample of a study of T cell responses to AZD1222 COVID-19 vaccine. The data were produced by immunoSEQ multiplex PCR, yet TCRdb's version contains in-frame clones alone and is incomplete. The sample has about 160,000 clones; 92% are singletons. The sequencing here drew on peripheral blood, taken 28 days after the second AZD1222 dose. The receptors come from an adult who received the AZD1222 COVID-19 vaccine. The CDR3 runs from the conserved cysteine through the conserved F or W. D genes are given only for firm matches. Size is stated for part of the rows, as once, few or many counts, or as a class when the clone is expanded.

D	size	J	length	V	CDR3	DNA
NA	NA	TRBJ1-2	13	TRBV5-1	CASSLTAFWGYTF	TGCGCCAGCAGCTTGACAGCCTTCTGGGGCTACACCTTC
NA	NA	TRBJ1-6	14	TRBV30	CAWSFYGDNSPLHF	TGTGCCTGGAGTTTCTATGGTGATAATTCACCCCTCCACTTT
NA	NA	TRBJ1-2	18	TRBV7-2	CASSLDIRWSVNNYGYTF	TGTGCCAGCAGCTTAGATATACGTTGGTCAGTAAATAACTATGGCTACACCTTC
NA	once	TRBJ1-1	14	TRBV3-1/TRBV3-2	CASSQQTGNTEAFF	TGTGCCAGCAGCCAACAGACAGGGAACACTGAAGCTTTCTTT
NA	NA	TRBJ2-3	12	TRBV19	CASSIGVDTQYF	TGTGCCAGTAGTATAGGGGTAGATACGCAGTATTTT
NA	NA	TRBJ1-1	14	TRBV19	CASSVNPRNTEAFF	TGTGCCAGTAGTGTAAACCCCAGGAACACTGAAGCTTTCTTT
TRBD2	NA	TRBJ2-2	18	TRBV4-2	CASSHTPPTSGSPGELFF	TGTGCCAGCAGCCATACCCCCCCGACTAGCGGGAGCCCCGGGGAGCTGTTTTTT
NA	NA	TRBJ1-1	13	TRBV18	CASSPSLPSEAFF	TGTGCCAGCTCACCCTCCCTCCCGTCAGAAGCTTTCTTT
NA	NA	TRBJ2-1	14	TRBV4-1	CASSLVGVYNEQFF	TGCGCCAGCAGCCTTGTGGGGGTATACAATGAGCAGTTCTTC
NA	NA	TRBJ1-2	14	TRBV5-1	CASSLVPGDYGYTF	TGCGCCAGCAGCTTGGTTCCGGGGGACTATGGCTACACCTTC
NA	NA	TRBJ2-1	15	TRBV5-1	CASSSLGREGNEQFF	TGCGCCAGCAGCTCCCTAGGGCGGGAAGGCAATGAGCAGTTCTTC
TRBD2	NA	TRBJ2-2	21	TRBV5-1	CASSLVISSGGFVPNTGELFF	TGCGCCAGCAGCTTGGTAATATCTTCGGGGGGGTTCGTGCCGAACACCGGGGAGCTGTTTTTT
NA	NA	TRBJ1-2	12	TRBV28	CASSLGDYGYTF	TGTGCCAGCAGTTTAGGCGACTATGGCTACACCTTC
NA	NA	TRBJ2-5	16	TRBV6-5	CASSYSHTTQQETQYF	TGTGCCAGCAGTTACTCGCACACTACACAGCAAGAGACCCAGTACTTC
NA	NA	TRBJ2-2	18	TRBV5-1	CASSRNRVSSSDTGELFF	TGCGCCAGCAGCAGGAATCGCGTCTCTAGTAGCGACACCGGGGAGCTGTTTTTT
NA	NA	TRBJ1-1	13	TRBV28	CASSLEVNGEAFF	TGTGCCAGCAGCCTAGAGGTTAACGGTGAAGCTTTCTTT
NA	NA	TRBJ2-2	19	TRBV9	CASSVAQSVSGPNTGELFF	TGTGCCAGCAGCGTAGCACAGTCAGTGTCGGGACCGAACACCGGGGAGCTGTTTTTT
NA	NA	TRBJ2-1	14	TRBV30	CAWSFGDGYNEQFF	TGTGCCTGGAGCTTTGGCGATGGGTACAATGAGCAGTTCTTC
NA	NA	TRBJ2-5	11	TRBV30	CAESLGETQYF	TGTGCAGAATCGCTGGGGGAGACCCAGTACTTC
NA	once	TRBJ1-1	15	TRBV21-1	CASSTNEVGRTEAFF	TGTGCCAGCAGCACCAACGAGGTGGGAAGGACTGAAGCTTTCTTT
TRBD1	medium-sized	TRBJ1-5	14	TRBV19	CASRGQGFNQPQHF	TGTGCCAGTAGAGGACAGGGCTTCAATCAGCCCCAGCATTTT
NA	NA	TRBJ2-5	12	TRBV7-9	CASSPALETQYF	TGTGCCAGCAGCCCCGCCTTAGAGACCCAGTACTTC
NA	NA	TRBJ2-1	14	TRBV7-6	CASSLGGNDNEQFF	TGTGCCAGCAGCTTAGGTGGTAATGACAATGAGCAGTTCTTC
NA	NA	TRBJ2-7	12	TRBV28	CASRQQGTEQYF	TGTGCCAGCAGACAACAGGGAACCGAGCAGTACTTC
NA	NA	TRBJ2-7	15	TRBV9	CASSALGTDQYQQYF	TGTGCCAGCAGCGCCCTCGGGACGGATCAGTATCAGCAGTACTTC
NA	NA	TRBJ1-1	13	TRBV5-6	CASSRNWYTEAFF	TGTGCCAGCAGCCGAAACTGGTACACTGAAGCTTTCTTT
NA	NA	TRBJ1-1	13	TRBV29-1	CSWEEAVNTEAFF	TGCAGCTGGGAGGAGGCCGTGAACACTGAAGCTTTCTTT
NA	once	TRBJ1-1	13	TRBV12-3/TRBV12-4	CASSGHRATEAFF	TGTGCCAGCAGTGGTCACAGGGCTACTGAAGCTTTCTTT
NA	few	TRBJ1-4	13	TRBV6-5	CASGGLYREKLFF	TGTGCCAGCGGGGGATTATACAGGGAAAAACTGTTTTTT
NA	NA	TRBJ2-7	13	TRBV2	CASSDVGLGVQYF	TGTGCCAGCAGTGACGTGGGACTTGGCGTACAGTACTTC
TRBD2	NA	TRBJ2-7	13	TRBV6-5	CAALGREPYEQYF	TGTGCCGCCCTAGGGCGGGAGCCCTACGAGCAGTACTTC
NA	once	TRBJ1-6	13	TRBV30	CAWRSWQTTPLHF	TGTGCCTGGAGGTCTTGGCAGACGACACCCCTCCACTTT
NA	NA	TRBJ2-7	12	TRBV6-5	CASSYEGGEQYF	TGTGCCAGCAGTTACGAGGGAGGCGAGCAGTACTTC
NA	few	TRBJ2-7	13	TRBV6-5	CASISPGAYEQYF	TGTGCCAGCATTTCCCCGGGGGCCTACGAGCAGTACTTC
TRBD1	NA	TRBJ1-1	15	TRBV10-1	CASSESTGGNTEAFF	TGCGCCAGCAGTGAGTCGACAGGGGGCAACACTGAAGCTTTCTTT
NA	NA	TRBJ2-1	12	TRBV5-1	CASSPANDEQFF	TGCGCCAGCAGCCCAGCTAACGATGAGCAGTTCTTC
TRBD1	NA	TRBJ1-4	16	TRBV18	CASSSGQGTTNEKLFF	TGTGCCAGCTCATCCGGACAGGGGACAACTAATGAAAAACTGTTTTTT
TRBD2	NA	TRBJ2-2	14	TRBV20-1	CSASGRVDTGELFF	TGCAGTGCTAGTGGGAGGGTAGACACCGGGGAGCTGTTTTTT
NA	NA	TRBJ2-7	14	TRBV7-9	CASSPRGGSHEQYF	TGTGCCAGCAGCCCCCGGGGCGGCTCCCACGAGCAGTACTTC